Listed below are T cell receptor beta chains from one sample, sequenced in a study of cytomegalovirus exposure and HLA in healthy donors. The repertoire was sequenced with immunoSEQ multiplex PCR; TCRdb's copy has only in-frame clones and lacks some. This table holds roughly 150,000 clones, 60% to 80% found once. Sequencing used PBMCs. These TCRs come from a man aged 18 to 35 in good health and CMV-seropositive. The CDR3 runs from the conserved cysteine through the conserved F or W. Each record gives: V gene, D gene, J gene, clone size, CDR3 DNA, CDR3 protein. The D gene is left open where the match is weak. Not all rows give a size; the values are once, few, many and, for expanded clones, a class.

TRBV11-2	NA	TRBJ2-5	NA	TGTGCCAGCAGCTTACTAGCGTTGGGAGAGACCCAGTACTTC	CASSLLALGETQYF
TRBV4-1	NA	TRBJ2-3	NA	TGCGCCAGCAGCCACCCCTTGGATACGCAGTATTTT	CASSHPLDTQYF
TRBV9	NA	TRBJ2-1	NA	TGTGCCAGCAGCGTACAAGCGGGCTCCTACAATGAGCAGTTCTTC	CASSVQAGSYNEQFF
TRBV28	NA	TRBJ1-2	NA	TGTGCCAGCGGTTGGGGGGGGTGGGGCTACACCTTC	CASGWGGWGYTF
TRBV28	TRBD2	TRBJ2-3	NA	TGTGCCAGCAGAGCCACTAGCGGGAGAACTCTTACGCAGTATTTT	CASRATSGRTLTQYF
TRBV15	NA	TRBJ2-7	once	TGTGCCACCAGCGGTGAACCCCTAGACCCGCGGTACTTC	CATSGEPLDPRYF
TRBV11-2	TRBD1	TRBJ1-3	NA	TGTGCCAGCAGCTTCCCGGGAAGGGGGCGGGGAAACACCATATATTTT	CASSFPGRGRGNTIYF
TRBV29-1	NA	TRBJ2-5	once	TGCAGCGTTAGAGTCGTGGAGACCCAGTACTTC	CSVRVVETQYF
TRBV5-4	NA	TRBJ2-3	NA	TGTGCCAGCAGCCCGGGGACTTCTGATACGCAGTATTTT	CASSPGTSDTQYF
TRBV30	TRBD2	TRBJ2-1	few	TGTGCCTGGAGTGCACTTGTAGCGGGCCTCACACTCAATGAGCAGTTCTTC	CAWSALVAGLTLNEQFF
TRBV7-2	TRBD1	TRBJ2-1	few	TGTGCCAGCAGCTTAAGGGGGCAGAGCTCCTACAATGAGCAGTTCTTC	CASSLRGQSSYNEQFF
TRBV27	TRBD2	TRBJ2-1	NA	TGTGCCAGCAGTTTATCCTTACCGTGGGGGGCTAGCGGGAGGGGTTATGAGCAGTTCTTC	CASSLSLPWGASGRGYEQFF
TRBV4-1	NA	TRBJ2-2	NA	TGCGCCAGCAGCCAAGAGGAGGGGGAGCTGTTTTTT	CASSQEEGELFF
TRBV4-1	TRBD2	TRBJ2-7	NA	TGCGCCAGCAGCCCCGCCAGCGGGAGGCCGGAGGCCTACGAGCAGTACTTC	CASSPASGRPEAYEQYF
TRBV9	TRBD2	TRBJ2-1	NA	TGTGCCAGCAGCGTAAGCGGGAGAAGATACAATGAGCAGTTCTTC	CASSVSGRRYNEQFF
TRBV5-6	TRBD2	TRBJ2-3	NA	TGTGCCAGCAGCTTGGTCAGCGGGAGTGCGCAGTATTTT	CASSLVSGSAQYF
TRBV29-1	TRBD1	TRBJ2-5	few	TGCAGCTACCGGGACAGGCAAGCTTGGGAGACCCAGTACTTC	CSYRDRQAWETQYF
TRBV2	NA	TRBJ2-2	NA	TGTGCCAGTGAACAGGGGAACACCGGGGAGCTGTTTTTT	CASEQGNTGELFF
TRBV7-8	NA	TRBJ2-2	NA	TGTGCCAGCAGCGGCGCACTAGCTTCTTACGGGGAGCTGTTTTTT	CASSGALASYGELFF
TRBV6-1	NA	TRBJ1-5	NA	TGTGCCAGCAGTGATAATCTTCAGCCCCAGCATTTT	CASSDNLQPQHF
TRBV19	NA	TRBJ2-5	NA	TGTGCCAGTAGTATGGGTAGGGGATCGGAGACCCAGTACTTC	CASSMGRGSETQYF
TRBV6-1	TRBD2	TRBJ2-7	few	TGTGCCAGCAGTGAATCGGGTAGCGGGAGCTACGAGCAGTACTTC	CASSESGSGSYEQYF
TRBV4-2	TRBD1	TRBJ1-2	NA	TGTGCCAGCAGCCTGAGGACAGGGTCCAACTATGGCTACACCTTC	CASSLRTGSNYGYTF
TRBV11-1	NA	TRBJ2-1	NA	TGTGCCAGCAGCCCCGAGGGGGGGTTTAGGAATGAGCAGTTCTTC	CASSPEGGFRNEQFF
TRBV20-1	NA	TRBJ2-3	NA	TGCAGTGCTAGCAACTCTAACGAGCAGTATTTT	CSASNSNEQYF
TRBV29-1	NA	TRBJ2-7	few	TGCAGCGCGGGACACCGAAATGGACCCTACGAGCAGTACTTC	CSAGHRNGPYEQYF
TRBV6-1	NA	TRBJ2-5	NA	TGTGCCAGCTGCTTTAACAGGGAGGAGACCCAGTACTTC	CASCFNREETQYF
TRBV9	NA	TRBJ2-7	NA	TGTGCCAGCAGCGTAGGGGTAGGGGTTTATGACGAGCAGTACTTC	CASSVGVGVYDEQYF
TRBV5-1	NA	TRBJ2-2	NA	TGCGCCAGCAGCTTGGGGCTAGCTGTAAACACCGGGGAGCTGTTTTTT	CASSLGLAVNTGELFF
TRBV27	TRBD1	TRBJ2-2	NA	TGTGCCAGCAGTTTATCGAGGGACAGACACACCGGGGAGCTGTTTTTT	CASSLSRDRHTGELFF
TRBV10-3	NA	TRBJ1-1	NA	TGTGCCATCCGGACGGCCAAGGGGGAGATTACTGAAGCTTTCTTT	CAIRTAKGEITEAFF
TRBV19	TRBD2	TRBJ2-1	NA	TGTGCCAGTAGTCGCCGACTAGCGGGATTACGCTACAATGAGCAGTTCTTC	CASSRRLAGLRYNEQFF
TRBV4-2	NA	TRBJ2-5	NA	TGTGCCAGCAGCCAACTTCTGAGAACGCAAGAGACCCAGTACTTC	CASSQLLRTQETQYF
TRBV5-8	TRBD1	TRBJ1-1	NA	TGTGCCAGCAGCTTGTCCCAGGGGGTGGGTGAAGCTTTCTTT	CASSLSQGVGEAFF
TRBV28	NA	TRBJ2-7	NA	TGTGCCAGCAGCTTACTACAGGGTGAGCAGTACTTC	CASSLLQGEQYF
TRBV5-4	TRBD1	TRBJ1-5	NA	TGTGCCAGCAGCTTGGGCCCGGGACAGGGGAGTAGCAATCAGCCCCAGCATTTT	CASSLGPGQGSSNQPQHF
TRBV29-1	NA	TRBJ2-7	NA	TGCAGCGCGACTGTACTCTACGAGCAGTACTTC	CSATVLYEQYF
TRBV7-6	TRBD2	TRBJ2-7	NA	TGTGCCAGCAGCTTAGGCACTAGCGGGAGTAGTGAGCAGTACTTC	CASSLGTSGSSEQYF
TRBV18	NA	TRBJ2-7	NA	TGTGCCAGCTCACTCCCTATCGAGCAGTACTTC	CASSLPIEQYF